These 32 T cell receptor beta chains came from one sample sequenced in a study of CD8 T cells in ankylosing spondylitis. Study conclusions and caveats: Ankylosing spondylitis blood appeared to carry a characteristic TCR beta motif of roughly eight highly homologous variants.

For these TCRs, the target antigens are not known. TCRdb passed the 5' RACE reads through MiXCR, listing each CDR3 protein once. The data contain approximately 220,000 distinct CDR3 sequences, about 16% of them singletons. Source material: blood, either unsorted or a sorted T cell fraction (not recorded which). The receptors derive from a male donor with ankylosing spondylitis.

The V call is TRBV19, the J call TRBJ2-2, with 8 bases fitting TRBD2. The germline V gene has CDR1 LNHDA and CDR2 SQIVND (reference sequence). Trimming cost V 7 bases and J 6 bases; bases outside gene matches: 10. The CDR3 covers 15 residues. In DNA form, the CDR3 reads TGTGCCAGTACCCAGTACAGCGGGGGATCCGGGGAGCTGTTTTTT. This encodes CASTQYSGGSGELFF.

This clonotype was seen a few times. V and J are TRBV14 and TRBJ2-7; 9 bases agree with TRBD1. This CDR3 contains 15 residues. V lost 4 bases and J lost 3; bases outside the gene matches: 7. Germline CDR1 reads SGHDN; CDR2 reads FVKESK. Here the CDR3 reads CASSRPGQGHYEQYF. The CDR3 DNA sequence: TGTGCCAGCAGCCGACCGGGACAGGGACACTACGAGCAGTACTTC.

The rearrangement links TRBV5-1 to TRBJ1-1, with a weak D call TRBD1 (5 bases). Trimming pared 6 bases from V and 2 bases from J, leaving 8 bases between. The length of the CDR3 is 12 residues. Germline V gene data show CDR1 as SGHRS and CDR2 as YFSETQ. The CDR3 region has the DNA TGCGCCAGCACGGGGGGAAACACTGAAGCTTTCTTT. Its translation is CASTGGNTEAFF.

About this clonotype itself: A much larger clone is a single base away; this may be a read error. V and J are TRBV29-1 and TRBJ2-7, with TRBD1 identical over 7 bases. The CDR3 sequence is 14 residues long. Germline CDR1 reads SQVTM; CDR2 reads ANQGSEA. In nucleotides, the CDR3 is TGCAGCGTCCTACGTGGGGACAGCCTTTACGATCAGTACTTC. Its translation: CSVLRGDSLYDQYF.

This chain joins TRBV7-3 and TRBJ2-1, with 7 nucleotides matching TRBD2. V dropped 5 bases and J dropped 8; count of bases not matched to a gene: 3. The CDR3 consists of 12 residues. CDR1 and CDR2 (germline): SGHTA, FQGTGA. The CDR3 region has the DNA TGTGCCAGCAGCGCGGGAGACCATGAGCAGTTCTTC. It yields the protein CASSAGDHEQFF.

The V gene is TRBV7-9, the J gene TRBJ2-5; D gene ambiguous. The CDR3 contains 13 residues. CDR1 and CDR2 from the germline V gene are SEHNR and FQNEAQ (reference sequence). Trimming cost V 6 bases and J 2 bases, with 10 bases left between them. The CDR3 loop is CASRISLQETQYF. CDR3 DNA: TGTGCCAGCAGGATCTCCTTGCAAGAGACCCAGTACTTC.

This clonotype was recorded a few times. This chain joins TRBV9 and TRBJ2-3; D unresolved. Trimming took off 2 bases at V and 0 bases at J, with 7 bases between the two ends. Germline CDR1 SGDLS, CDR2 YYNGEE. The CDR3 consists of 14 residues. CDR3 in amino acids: CASSVDGSTDTQYF. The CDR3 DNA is TGTGCCAGCAGCGTGGACGGGAGCACAGATACGCAGTATTTT.

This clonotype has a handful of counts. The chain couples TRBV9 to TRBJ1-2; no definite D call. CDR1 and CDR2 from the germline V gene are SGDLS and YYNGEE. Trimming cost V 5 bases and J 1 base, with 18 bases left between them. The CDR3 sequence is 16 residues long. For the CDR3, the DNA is TGTGCCAGCAGACGGGAGCCCGGGTCGCTTAACTATGGCTACACCTTC. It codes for CASRREPGSLNYGYTF.

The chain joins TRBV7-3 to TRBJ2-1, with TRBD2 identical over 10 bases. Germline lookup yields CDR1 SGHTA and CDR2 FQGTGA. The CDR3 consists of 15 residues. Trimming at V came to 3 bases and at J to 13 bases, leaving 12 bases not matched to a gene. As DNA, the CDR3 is TGTGCCAGCAGCTTCGGAGCGGGGGGGCCCCCCGTTCAGTTCTTC. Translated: CASSFGAGGPPVQFF.

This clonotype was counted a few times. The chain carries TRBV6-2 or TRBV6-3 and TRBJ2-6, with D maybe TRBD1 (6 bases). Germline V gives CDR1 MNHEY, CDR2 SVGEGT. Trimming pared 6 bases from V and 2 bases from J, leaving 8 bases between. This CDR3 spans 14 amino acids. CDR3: CASSPGAGANVLTF. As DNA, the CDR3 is TGTGCCAGCAGCCCAGGGGCTGGGGCCAACGTCCTGACTTTC.

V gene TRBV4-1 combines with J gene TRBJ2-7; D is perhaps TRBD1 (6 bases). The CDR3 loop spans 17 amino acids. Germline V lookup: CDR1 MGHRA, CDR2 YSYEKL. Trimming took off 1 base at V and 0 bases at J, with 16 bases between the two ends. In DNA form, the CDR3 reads TGCGCCAGCAGCCAAGTTAACAGGGTGGGGGTCTCCTACGAGCAGTACTTC. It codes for CASSQVNRVGVSYEQYF.

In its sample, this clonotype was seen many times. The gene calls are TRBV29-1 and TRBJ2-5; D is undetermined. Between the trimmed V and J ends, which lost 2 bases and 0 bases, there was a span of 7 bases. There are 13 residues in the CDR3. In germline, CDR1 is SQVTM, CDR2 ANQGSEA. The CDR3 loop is CSVELANQETQYF. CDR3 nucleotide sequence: TGCAGCGTTGAATTGGCTAACCAAGAGACCCAGTACTTC.

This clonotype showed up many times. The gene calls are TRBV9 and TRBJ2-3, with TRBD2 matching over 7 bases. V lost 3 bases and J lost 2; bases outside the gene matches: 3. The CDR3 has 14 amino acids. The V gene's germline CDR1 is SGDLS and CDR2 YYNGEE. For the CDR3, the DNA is TGTGCCAGCAGCGGAAGCGGGGACACAGATACGCAGTATTTT. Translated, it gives CASSGSGDTDTQYF. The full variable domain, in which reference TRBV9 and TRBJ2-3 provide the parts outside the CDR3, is DSGVTQTPKHLITATGQRVTLRCSPRSGDLSVYWYQQSLDQGLQFLIQYYNGEERAKGNILERFSAQQFPDLHSELNLSSLELGDSALYFCASSGSGDTDTQYFGPGTRLTVL.

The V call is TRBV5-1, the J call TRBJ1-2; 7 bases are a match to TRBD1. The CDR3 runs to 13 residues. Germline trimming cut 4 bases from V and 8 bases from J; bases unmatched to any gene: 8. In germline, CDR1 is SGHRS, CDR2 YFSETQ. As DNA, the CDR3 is TGCGCCAGCAGCGACAGGGACCCACAGGGCTACACCTTC. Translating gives CASSDRDPQGYTF.

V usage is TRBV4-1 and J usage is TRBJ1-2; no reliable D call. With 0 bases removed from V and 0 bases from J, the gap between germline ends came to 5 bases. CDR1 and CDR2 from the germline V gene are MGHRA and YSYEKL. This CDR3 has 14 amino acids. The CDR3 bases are TGCGCCAGCAGCCAAGAGAAGGCTAACTATGGCTACACCTTC. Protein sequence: CASSQEKANYGYTF.

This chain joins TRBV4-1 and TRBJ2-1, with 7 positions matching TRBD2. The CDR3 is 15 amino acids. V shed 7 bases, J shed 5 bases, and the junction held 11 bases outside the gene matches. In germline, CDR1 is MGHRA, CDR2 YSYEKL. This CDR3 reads CASKPVAGVNNEQFF. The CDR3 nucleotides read TGCGCCAGCAAACCCGTGGCGGGGGTAAACAATGAGCAGTTCTTC.

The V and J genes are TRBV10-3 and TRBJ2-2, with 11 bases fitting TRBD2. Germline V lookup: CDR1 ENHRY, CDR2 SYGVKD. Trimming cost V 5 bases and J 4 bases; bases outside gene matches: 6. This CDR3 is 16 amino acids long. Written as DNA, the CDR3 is TGTGCCATCAGTCCCCTAGCGGGAGGTAGCACCGGGGAGCTGTTTTTT. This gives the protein CAISPLAGGSTGELFF.

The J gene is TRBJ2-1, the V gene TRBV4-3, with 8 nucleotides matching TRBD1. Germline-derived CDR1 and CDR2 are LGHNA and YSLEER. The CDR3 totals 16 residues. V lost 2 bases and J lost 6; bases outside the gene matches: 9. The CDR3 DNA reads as TGCGCCAGCAGCCAACAGACAGGGGTGTACGGCAATGAGCAGTTCTTC. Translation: CASSQQTGVYGNEQFF.

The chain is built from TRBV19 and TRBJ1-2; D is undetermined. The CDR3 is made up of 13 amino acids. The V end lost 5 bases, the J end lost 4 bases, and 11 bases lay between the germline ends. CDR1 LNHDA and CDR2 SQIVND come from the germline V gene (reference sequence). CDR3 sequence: CASSPGYSYGYTF. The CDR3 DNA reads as TGTGCCAGTAGTCCCGGTTACTCCTATGGCTACACCTTC. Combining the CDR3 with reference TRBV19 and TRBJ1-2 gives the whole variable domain DGGITQSPKYLFRKEGQNVTLSCEQNLNHDAMYWYRQDPGQGLRLIYYSQIVNDFQKGDIAEGYSVSREKKESFPLTVTSAQKNPTAFYLCASSPGYSYGYTFGSGTRLTVV.

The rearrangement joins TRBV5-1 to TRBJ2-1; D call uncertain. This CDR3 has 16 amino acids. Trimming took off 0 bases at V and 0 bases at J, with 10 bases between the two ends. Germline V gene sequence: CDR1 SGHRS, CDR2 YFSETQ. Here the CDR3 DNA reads TGCGCCAGCAGCTTGGACGGTTCCTACTCCTACAATGAGCAGTTCTTC. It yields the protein CASSLDGSYSYNEQFF.

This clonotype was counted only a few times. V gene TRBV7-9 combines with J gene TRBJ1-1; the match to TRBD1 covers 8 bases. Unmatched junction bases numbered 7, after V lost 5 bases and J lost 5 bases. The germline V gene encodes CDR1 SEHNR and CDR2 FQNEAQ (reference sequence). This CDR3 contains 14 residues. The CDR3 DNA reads TGTGCCAGCAGCACCGGGACAGGAGGGACTGAAGCTTTCTTT. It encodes CASSTGTGGTEAFF.

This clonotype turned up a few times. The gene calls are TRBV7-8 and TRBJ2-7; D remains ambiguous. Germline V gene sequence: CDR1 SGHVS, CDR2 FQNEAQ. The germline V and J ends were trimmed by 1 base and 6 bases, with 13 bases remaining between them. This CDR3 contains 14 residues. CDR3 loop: CASSLGVPPVEQYF. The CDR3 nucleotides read TGTGCCAGCAGCTTAGGGGTTCCGCCGGTCGAGCAGTACTTC.

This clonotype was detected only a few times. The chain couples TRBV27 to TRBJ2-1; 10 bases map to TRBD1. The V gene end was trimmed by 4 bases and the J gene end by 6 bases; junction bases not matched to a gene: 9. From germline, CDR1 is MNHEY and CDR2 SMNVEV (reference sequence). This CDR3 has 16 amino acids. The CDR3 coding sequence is TGTGCCAGCAGTTCACCCGGGACAGGGGTAGTCAATGAGCAGTTCTTC. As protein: CASSSPGTGVVNEQFF.

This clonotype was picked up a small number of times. The CDR3 region is CAISAGTGSHQETQYF. The DNA for the CDR3 is TGTGCCATCAGTGCCGGGACAGGGAGCCATCAGGAGACCCAGTACTTC. The chain is built from TRBV10-3 and TRBJ2-5; TRBD1 matches at 9 bases. V was pared by 4 bases and J by 5 bases, with 11 bases of the junction left unmatched. Germline values: CDR1 ENHRY, CDR2 SYGVKD. The CDR3 is 16 amino acids.

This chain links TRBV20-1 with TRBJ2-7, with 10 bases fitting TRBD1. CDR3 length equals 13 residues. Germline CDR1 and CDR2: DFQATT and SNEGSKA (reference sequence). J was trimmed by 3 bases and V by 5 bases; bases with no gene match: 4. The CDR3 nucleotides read TGCAGTGCTGGGGACAGGGGCAACTACGAGCAGTACTTC. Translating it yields CSAGDRGNYEQYF.

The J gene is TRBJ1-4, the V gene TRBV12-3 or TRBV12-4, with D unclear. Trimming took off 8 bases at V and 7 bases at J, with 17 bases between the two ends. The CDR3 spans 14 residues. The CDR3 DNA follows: TGTGCCAGCTGCAAACCGGCCCTGGGTGAAAAACTGTTTTTT. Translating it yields CASCKPALGEKLFF.

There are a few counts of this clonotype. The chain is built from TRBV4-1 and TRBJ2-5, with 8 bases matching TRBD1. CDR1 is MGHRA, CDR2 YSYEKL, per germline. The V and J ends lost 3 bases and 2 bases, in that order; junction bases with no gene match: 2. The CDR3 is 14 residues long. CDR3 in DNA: TGCGCCAGCAGCCAGTGGACAGGGCAAGAGACCCAGTACTTC. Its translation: CASSQWTGQETQYF.

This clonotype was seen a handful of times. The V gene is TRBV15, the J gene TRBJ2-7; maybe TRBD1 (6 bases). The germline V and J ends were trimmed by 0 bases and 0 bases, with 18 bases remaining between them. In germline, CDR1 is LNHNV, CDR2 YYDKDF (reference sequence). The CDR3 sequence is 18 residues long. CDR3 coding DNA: TGTGCCACCAGCAGAGACTCGGGAAGGACAGCCGCCTCCTACGAGCAGTACTTC. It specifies CATSRDSGRTAASYEQYF.

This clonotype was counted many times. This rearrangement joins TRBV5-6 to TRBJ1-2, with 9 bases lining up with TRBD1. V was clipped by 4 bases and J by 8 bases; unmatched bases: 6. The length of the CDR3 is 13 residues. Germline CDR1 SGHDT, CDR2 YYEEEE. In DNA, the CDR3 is TGTGCCAGCAGCCCCGGGACAGGGATCGGCTACACCTTC. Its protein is CASSPGTGIGYTF.

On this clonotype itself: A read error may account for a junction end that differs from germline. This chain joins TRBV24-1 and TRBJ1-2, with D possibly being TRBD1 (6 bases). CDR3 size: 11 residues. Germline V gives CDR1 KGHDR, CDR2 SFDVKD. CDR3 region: CATSDYGQTYF. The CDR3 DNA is TGTGCCACCAGTGATTATGGACAGACTTATTTT.

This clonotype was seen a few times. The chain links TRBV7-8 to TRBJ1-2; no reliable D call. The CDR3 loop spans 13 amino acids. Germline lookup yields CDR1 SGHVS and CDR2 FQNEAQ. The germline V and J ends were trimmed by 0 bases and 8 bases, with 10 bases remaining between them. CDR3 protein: CASSLAVTAGYTF. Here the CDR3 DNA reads TGTGCCAGCAGCTTAGCGGTGACCGCAGGCTACACCTTC. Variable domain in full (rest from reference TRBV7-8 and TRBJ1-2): GAGVSQSPRYKVAKRGQDVALRCDPISGHVSLFWYQQALGQGPEFLTYFQNEAQLDKSGLPSDRFFAERPEGSVSTLKIQRTQQEDSAVYLCASSLAVTAGYTFGSGTRLTVV.

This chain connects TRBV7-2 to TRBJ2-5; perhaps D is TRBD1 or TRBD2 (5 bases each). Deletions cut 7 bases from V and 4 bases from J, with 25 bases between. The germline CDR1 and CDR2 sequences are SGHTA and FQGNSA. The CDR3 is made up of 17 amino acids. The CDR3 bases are TGTGCCAGCAACCACGGGACGCCGGGGACCTTGGGAGAGACCCAGTACTTC. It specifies CASNHGTPGTLGETQYF.